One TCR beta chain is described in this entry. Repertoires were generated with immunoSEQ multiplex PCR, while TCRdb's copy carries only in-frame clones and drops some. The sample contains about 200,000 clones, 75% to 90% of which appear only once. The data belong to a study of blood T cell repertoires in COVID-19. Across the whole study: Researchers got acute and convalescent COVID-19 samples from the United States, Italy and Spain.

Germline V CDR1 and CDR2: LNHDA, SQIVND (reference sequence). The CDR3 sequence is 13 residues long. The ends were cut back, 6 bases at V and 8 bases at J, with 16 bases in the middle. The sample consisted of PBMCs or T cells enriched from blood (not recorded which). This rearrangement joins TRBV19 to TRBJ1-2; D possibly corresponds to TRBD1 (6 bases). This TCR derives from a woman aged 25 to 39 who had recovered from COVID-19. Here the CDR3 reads CASRPTGSGGYTF. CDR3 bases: TGTGCCAGTAGACCCACAGGGTCGGGCGGCTACACCTTC.